Each of the 24 T cell receptor beta chains below was sequenced from the same sample in a study of T cell changes during pregnancy in multiple sclerosis. Some clones are missing from TCRdb's copy, which holds only in-frame ones; the method was immunoSEQ multiplex PCR. The top ten clones hold around 0.89% of a sample with approximately 49,000 clones, 80% to 95% of them seen once. The source was peripheral blood, collected after pregnancy. All receptors derive from a female donor with multiple sclerosis, enrolled in a pregnancy study.

V and J are TRBV7-3 and TRBJ2-2; 8 bases align to TRBD2. CDR1 and CDR2 from the germline V gene are SGHTA and FQGTGA. The CDR3 totals 15 residues. The V and J ends lost 2 bases and 6 bases, in that order; junction bases with no gene match: 5. The CDR3 nucleotides are TGTGCCAGCAGCTTACTTAGCGGGGTGGCCGGGGAGCTGTTTTTT. Translation gives CASSLLSGVAGELFF.

The chain recombines TRBV4-3 with TRBJ2-7; 7 bases agree with TRBD1. V shed 0 bases, J shed 2 bases, and the junction held 4 bases outside the gene matches. The CDR3 is made up of 15 amino acids. Germline V gene lookup returns CDR1 LGHNA and CDR2 YSLEER. CDR3 region: CASSQDLGTAYEQYF. The CDR3 DNA reads as TGCGCCAGCAGCCAAGATTTAGGGACAGCCTACGAGCAGTACTTC.

The V gene is TRBV11-2, the J gene TRBJ2-1; 9 nucleotides agree with TRBD1. The V and J ends lost 6 bases and 7 bases, in that order; junction bases with no gene match: 7. Germline V gene data show CDR1 as SGHAT and CDR2 as FQNNGV. The CDR3 runs 14 residues. The CDR3 DNA is TGTGCCAGCAGGTATCGGGACAGGGCGAATGAGCAGTTCTTC. This sequence encodes CASRYRDRANEQFF.

The chain joins TRBV7-2 to TRBJ2-5; 10 bases align to TRBD2. Germline V gene lookup returns CDR1 SGHTA and CDR2 FQGNSA. The length of the CDR3 is 14 residues. The trim removed 4 bases at V and 4 bases at J, leaving 3 bases unmatched. DNA for the CDR3: TGTGCCAGCAGCTCACTAGCGGGGATAGAGACCCAGTACTTC. The encoded protein is CASSSLAGIETQYF.

The chain uses TRBV15 and TRBJ2-3; weak D call: TRBD1 (7 bases). The V gene's germline CDR1 is LNHNV and CDR2 YYDKDF (reference sequence). The CDR3 has 14 residues. The V and J ends lost 8 bases and 2 bases respectively, with 14 bases between them. The DNA for the CDR3 is TGTGCCACCTCTCGGGGGACAGACACAGATACGCAGTATTTT. It encodes CATSRGTDTDTQYF.

The rearrangement joins TRBV21-1 to TRBJ1-1; the table's TRBD1 call for D was not verified on the DNA. TRBV21-1 is a pseudogene segment. The CDR3 sequence is 15 residues long. In nucleotides, the CDR3 is TGTGCCAGCAGAGGGCAGGGCTTCGAAGCCACTGAAGCTTTCTTT. It yields the protein CASRGQGFEATEAFF.

The genes are TRBV6-4 and TRBJ1-6; D is perhaps TRBD1 (5 bases). The V gene's germline CDR1 is MRHNA and CDR2 SNTAGT. The CDR3 has 13 residues. Trimming stripped 2 bases from V and 10 bases from J, with 9 bases between. CDR3 DNA: TGTGCCAGCAGTGACAGGGGAGGATCACCCCTCCACTTT. Its translation: CASSDRGGSPLHF.

This clone was found once. This rearrangement joins TRBV4-1 to TRBJ2-7, with D perhaps matching TRBD2 (6 bases). The germline CDR1 and CDR2 sequences are MGHRA and YSYEKL. V was clipped by 1 base and J by 7 bases, with 23 bases between them. This CDR3 region has 17 residues. The CDR3 bases are TGCGCCAGCAGCCAAGGGCCGGGGGACTCCTGGGTGGATGAGCAGTACTTC. It encodes CASSQGPGDSWVDEQYF.

The rearrangement uses TRBV5-6 and TRBJ2-7, with 7 bases that match TRBD1. The CDR3 is 14 amino acids. Per germline, CDR1 SGHDT and CDR2 YYEEEE. V lost 5 bases, J lost 2 bases, and 7 bases stayed unmatched. DNA of the CDR3: TGTGCCAGCAGGGAGATGGGACAGACCTACGAGCAGTACTTC. Residues: CASREMGQTYEQYF.

The CDR3 DNA is TGTGCCAGCAGCCGCGGGCGGGCGGGGGAAGAGACCCAGTACTTC. It encodes CASSRGRAGEETQYF. The chain couples TRBV4-2 to TRBJ2-5; 7 nucleotides align to TRBD2. CDR1 and CDR2 (germline): LGHNA, YNFKEQ. Trimming at V came to 4 bases and at J to 3 bases, leaving 8 bases not matched to a gene. CDR3 length: 15 residues.

The rearrangement uses TRBV9 and TRBJ2-1; 8 nucleotides match TRBD2. Germline-derived CDR1 and CDR2 are SGDLS and YYNGEE. The trim removed 1 base at V and 0 bases at J, leaving 15 bases unmatched. The CDR3 loop spans 20 amino acids. CDR3 in amino acids: CASSVLGGQRGSSSYNEQFF. CDR3 bases: TGTGCCAGCAGCGTACTAGGGGGGCAGCGGGGGTCTAGCTCCTACAATGAGCAGTTCTTC. Full variable domain (rest looked up from reference TRBV9 and TRBJ2-1): DSGVTQTPKHLITATGQRVTLRCSPRSGDLSVYWYQQSLDQGLQFLIQYYNGEERAKGNILERFSAQQFPDLHSELNLSSLELGDSALYFCASSVLGGQRGSSSYNEQFFGPGTRLTVL.

This chain uses TRBV6-5 with TRBJ2-6; no definite D call. CDR1 MNHEY and CDR2 SVGAGI come from the germline V gene. CDR3 length: 15 residues. V was shortened by 6 bases and J by 0 bases, with 9 bases between the two germline ends. In DNA form, the CDR3 reads TGTGCCAGCAGCCCAACACGCTCTGGGGCCAACGTCCTGACTTTC. Protein sequence: CASSPTRSGANVLTF.

This clone was observed a single time. The V gene is TRBV27, the J gene TRBJ1-5, with D possibly being TRBD1 (5 bases). Germline V lookup: CDR1 MNHEY, CDR2 SMNVEV (reference sequence). The CDR3 spans 13 residues. The V end lost 3 bases, the J end lost 7 bases, and 10 bases lay between the germline ends. The CDR3 DNA reads as TGTGCCAGCAGTTTTGAGGAGGGGCAGCCCCAGCATTTT. The encoded protein is CASSFEEGQPQHF.

CDR3 nucleotides: TGTGCCAGCAGCCCGGGACAGAGGGGCTACGAGCAGTACTTC. Encoded protein: CASSPGQRGYEQYF. The rearrangement uses TRBV9 and TRBJ2-7; 7 bases match TRBD1. The CDR3 totals 14 residues. With V trimmed by 4 bases and J by 3 bases, 7 bases remained unmatched. The V gene's germline CDR1 is SGDLS and CDR2 YYNGEE.

The J gene is TRBJ2-2, the V gene TRBV9; the match to TRBD1 covers 7 bases. Per germline, CDR1 SGDLS and CDR2 YYNGEE. The CDR3 is 16 amino acids. V lost 0 bases, J lost 0 bases, and 2 bases stayed unmatched. For the CDR3, the DNA is TGTGCCAGCAGCGTAGAGCAGGGGGCGAACACCGGGGAGCTGTTTTTT. The encoded protein is CASSVEQGANTGELFF.

The J gene is TRBJ2-1, the V gene TRBV7-8; 14 nucleotides align to TRBD2. The CDR3 runs to 18 residues. The V segment lost 4 bases and the J segment 6 bases; nucleotides outside the gene matches: 11. From germline, CDR1 is SGHVS and CDR2 FQNEAQ. The chain's CDR3 is CASSSGGGLAGEGNEQFF. CDR3 coding DNA: TGTGCCAGCAGCTCGGGAGGGGGACTAGCGGGGGAAGGCAATGAGCAGTTCTTC. The full variable domain, in which reference TRBV7-8 and TRBJ2-1 provide the parts outside the CDR3, is GAGVSQSPRYKVAKRGQDVALRCDPISGHVSLFWYQQALGQGPEFLTYFQNEAQLDKSGLPSDRFFAERPEGSVSTLKIQRTQQEDSAVYLCASSSGGGLAGEGNEQFFGPGTRLTVL.

This chain uses TRBV4-1 with TRBJ2-7, with 14 bases matching TRBD2. The CDR3 consists of 17 residues. Germline assignment: CDR1 MGHRA and CDR2 YSYEKL. V lost 1 base to trimming and J lost 7 bases; unmatched junction nucleotides: 9. In DNA, the CDR3 is TGCGCCAGCAGCCAAGGGTGGGTCGGACTAGCGGGGGGTGAGCAGTACTTC. Translating it yields CASSQGWVGLAGGEQYF.

This chain links TRBV11-1 with TRBJ2-3, with a possible D match to TRBD2 (6 bases). The germline V and J ends were trimmed by 1 base and 1 base, with 9 bases remaining between them. This CDR3 contains 15 residues. Germline V gene lookup returns CDR1 SGHAT and CDR2 FQDESV (reference sequence). CDR3 loop: CASSLGGTRTDTQYF. In DNA form, the CDR3 reads TGTGCCAGCAGCTTAGGCGGGACCCGCACAGATACGCAGTATTTT.

V gene TRBV28 combines with J gene TRBJ2-7, with 8 bases fitting TRBD2. Germline CDR1 MDHEN, CDR2 SYDVKM. V gave up 2 bases and J gave up 2 bases; unmatched junction bases: 5. The CDR3 runs 15 residues. The CDR3 reads CASSLGSGEPYEQYF. The CDR3 DNA reads as TGTGCCAGCAGTTTAGGTAGCGGGGAACCCTACGAGCAGTACTTC.

This clone is a singleton in its sample. The CDR3 DNA follows: TGTGCCTGGAGTGTGGGACTGATGAACACTGAAGCTTTCTTT. As protein: CAWSVGLMNTEAFF. This sequence joins TRBV30 and TRBJ1-1; tentatively, D is TRBD1 (5 bases). Between the trimmed V and J ends, which lost 0 bases and 0 bases, there was a span of 8 bases. Germline CDR1 is GTSNPN and CDR2 is SVGIG (reference sequence). The CDR3 sequence is 14 residues long.

This CDR3 reads CASSFGGPSGANVLTF. In DNA form, the CDR3 reads TGCGCCAGCAGCTTTGGAGGGCCGTCGGGGGCCAACGTCCTGACTTTC. The genes are TRBV5-1 and TRBJ2-6; tentative D call: TRBD2 (6 bases). There are 16 residues in the CDR3. The germline CDR1 and CDR2 sequences are SGHRS and YFSETQ. V was cut by 2 bases and J by 4 bases, with 13 bases left in between.

This chain uses TRBV5-8 with TRBJ1-5; 9 nucleotides agree with TRBD1. The germline gives CDR1 SGHTS, CDR2 YDEGEE. With 2 bases clipped from V and 7 bases from J, the junction kept 7 bases outside the gene matches. The CDR3 runs 15 residues. The CDR3, as DNA: TGTGCCAGCAGCTTACCGGGACAGGGTCGGCAGCCCCAGCATTTT. It codes for CASSLPGQGRQPQHF.

The V call is TRBV7-9, the J call TRBJ1-1; the D is unclear. Trimming removed 2 bases at V and 3 bases at J, with 4 bases between. Germline assignment: CDR1 SEHNR and CDR2 FQNEAQ (reference sequence). CDR3 length equals 12 residues. The DNA of the CDR3 is TGTGCCAGCAGCTTACGGGACACTGAAGCTTTCTTT. Translating it yields CASSLRDTEAFF.

This chain links TRBV11-2 with TRBJ1-2; D is undetermined. V dropped 6 bases and J dropped 2 bases, with 10 bases sitting between them. Germline CDR1 reads SGHAT; CDR2 reads FQNNGV. This CDR3 comprises 13 residues. CDR3 coding DNA: TGTGCCAGCAGATCGCGGTCGAACTATGGCTACACCTTC. It translates to CASRSRSNYGYTF.